A single sample is the source of the 8 T cell receptor beta chains below, sequenced in a study of blood T cell repertoires in COVID-19. The data were produced by immunoSEQ multiplex PCR, yet TCRdb's version contains in-frame clones alone and is incomplete. This table holds 100,000 to 150,000 clones, around 88% found once. The specimen sequenced was peripheral blood. Receptor source: a man in his fifties or sixties with acute or convalescent COVID-19.

This chain joins TRBV5-4 and TRBJ1-2, with 7 bases matching TRBD1. V lost 2 bases and J lost 5; bases outside the gene matches: 6. The CDR3 sequence is 14 residues long. Germline V gene data show CDR1 as SGHNT and CDR2 as YYREEE (reference sequence). The CDR3 bases are TGTGCCAGCAGCTTAGCGGAGGGGGCATATGGCTACACCTTC. Amino acid sequence: CASSLAEGAYGYTF.

This chain connects TRBV28 to TRBJ2-7; 7 bases agree with TRBD2. The V gene's germline CDR1 is MDHEN and CDR2 SYDVKM. The CDR3 has 12 amino acids. V shed 5 bases, J shed 4 bases, and the junction held 2 bases outside the gene matches. The CDR3 nucleotides are TGTGCCAGCAGTACTAGCGCGTACGAGCAGTACTTC. As protein: CASSTSAYEQYF.

This chain uses TRBV5-1 with TRBJ2-5; D remains ambiguous. The CDR3 runs to 15 residues. V was pared by 4 bases and J by 5 bases, with 18 bases between. Germline V lookup: CDR1 SGHRS, CDR2 YFSETQ. This CDR3 is CASSGRPAHEETQYF. CDR3 nucleotides: TGCGCCAGCAGCGGGCGACCGGCACATGAGGAGACCCAGTACTTC.

CDR3 in DNA: TGTGCCAGCAGCGCTAAGGGCCAGGGGGCCGACGAGCAGTACTTC. It specifies CASSAKGQGADEQYF. This chain connects TRBV6-6 to TRBJ2-7, with 8 bases that match TRBD1. The CDR3 totals 15 residues. Germline-derived CDR1 and CDR2 are MNHNY and SVGAGI (reference sequence). Trimming at V came to 6 bases and at J to 5 bases, leaving 12 bases not matched to a gene.

The chain couples TRBV10-3 to TRBJ2-7; TRBD1 might be the D (5 bases). The V gene's germline CDR1 is ENHRY and CDR2 SYGVKD. Trimming removed 6 bases at V and 1 base at J, with 7 bases between. The CDR3 sequence is 12 residues long. This chain's CDR3 is CAISNRSYEQYF. CDR3 nucleotide sequence: TGTGCCATCAGCAACAGGTCCTACGAGCAGTACTTC.

This sequence joins TRBV19 and TRBJ2-7; 10 nucleotides align to TRBD2. V lost 5 bases to trimming and J lost 0 bases; unmatched junction nucleotides: 4. This CDR3 region has 15 residues. The germline gives CDR1 LNHDA, CDR2 SQIVND (reference sequence). CDR3 region: CASSLTSGISYEQYF. The DNA of the CDR3 is TGTGCCAGTAGTCTTACTAGCGGGATCTCCTACGAGCAGTACTTC.

The V and J genes are TRBV6-5 and TRBJ1-2; tentative D call: TRBD1 (5 bases). Trimming left V 4 bases short and J 2 bases short, with 8 bases between. The CDR3 covers 13 residues. Germline V gives CDR1 MNHEY, CDR2 SVGAGI. The DNA for the CDR3 is TGTGCCAGCAGTTCTCCAGGGAACTATGGCTACACCTTC. Translated: CASSSPGNYGYTF.

This chain connects TRBV9 to TRBJ2-5; tentative D call: TRBD2 (6 bases). Trimming took 0 bases from V and 1 from J, leaving 10 bases between them. Germline V gene lookup returns CDR1 SGDLS and CDR2 YYNGEE. The CDR3 length is 15 residues. The CDR3 nucleotides are TGTGCCAGCAGCGTAGTGGGGGGTAGCCAAGAGACCCAGTACTTC. It codes for CASSVVGGSQETQYF.